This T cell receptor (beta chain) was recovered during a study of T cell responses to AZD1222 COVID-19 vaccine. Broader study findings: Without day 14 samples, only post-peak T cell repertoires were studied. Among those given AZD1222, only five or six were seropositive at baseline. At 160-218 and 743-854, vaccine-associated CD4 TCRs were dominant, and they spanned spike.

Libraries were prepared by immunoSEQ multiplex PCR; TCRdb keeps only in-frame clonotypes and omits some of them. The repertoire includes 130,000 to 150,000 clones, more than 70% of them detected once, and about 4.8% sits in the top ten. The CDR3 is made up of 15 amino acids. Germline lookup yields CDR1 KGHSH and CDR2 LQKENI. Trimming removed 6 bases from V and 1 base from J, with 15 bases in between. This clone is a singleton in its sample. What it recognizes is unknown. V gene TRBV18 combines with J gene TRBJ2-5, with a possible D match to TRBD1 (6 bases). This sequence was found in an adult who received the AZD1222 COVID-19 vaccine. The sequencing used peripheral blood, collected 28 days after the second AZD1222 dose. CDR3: CASSAGTTTQETQYF. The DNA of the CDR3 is TGTGCCAGCTCGGCCGGGACAACAACCCAAGAGACCCAGTACTTC.